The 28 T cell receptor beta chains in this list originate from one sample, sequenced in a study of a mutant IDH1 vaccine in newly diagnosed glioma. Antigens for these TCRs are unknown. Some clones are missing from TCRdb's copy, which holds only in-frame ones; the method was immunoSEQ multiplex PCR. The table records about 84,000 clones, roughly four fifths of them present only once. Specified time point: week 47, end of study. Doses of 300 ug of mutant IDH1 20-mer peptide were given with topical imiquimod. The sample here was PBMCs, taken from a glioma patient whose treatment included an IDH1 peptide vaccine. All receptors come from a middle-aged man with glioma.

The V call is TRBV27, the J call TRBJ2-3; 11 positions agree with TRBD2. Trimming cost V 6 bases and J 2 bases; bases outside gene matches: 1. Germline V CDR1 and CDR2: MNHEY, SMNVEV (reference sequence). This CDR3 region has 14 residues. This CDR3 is CASRLAGVTDTQYF. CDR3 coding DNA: TGTGCCAGCAGACTAGCGGGAGTCACAGATACGCAGTATTTT.

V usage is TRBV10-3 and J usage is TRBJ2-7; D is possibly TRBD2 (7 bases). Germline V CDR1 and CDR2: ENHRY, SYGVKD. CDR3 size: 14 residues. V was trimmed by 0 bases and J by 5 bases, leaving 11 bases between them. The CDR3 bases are TGTGCCATCAGTGAGTCGGGGGGGCTGAACGAGCAGTACTTC. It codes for CAISESGGLNEQYF.

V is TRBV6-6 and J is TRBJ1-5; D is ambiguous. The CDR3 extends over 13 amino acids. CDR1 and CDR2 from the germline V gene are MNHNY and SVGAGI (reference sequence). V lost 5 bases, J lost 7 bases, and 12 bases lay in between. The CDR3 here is CASSVWAGQPQHF. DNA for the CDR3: TGTGCCAGCAGTGTCTGGGCCGGGCAGCCCCAGCATTTT.

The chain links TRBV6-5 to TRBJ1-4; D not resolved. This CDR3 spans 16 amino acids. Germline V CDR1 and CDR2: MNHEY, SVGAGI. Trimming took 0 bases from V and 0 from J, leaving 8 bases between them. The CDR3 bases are TGTGCCAGCAGTTACTCGAGGGAAGCAACTAATGAAAAACTGTTTTTT. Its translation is CASSYSREATNEKLFF.

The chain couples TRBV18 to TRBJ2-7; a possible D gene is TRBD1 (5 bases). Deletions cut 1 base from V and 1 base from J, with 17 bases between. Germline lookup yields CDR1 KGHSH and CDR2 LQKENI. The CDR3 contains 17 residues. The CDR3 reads CASSPLAGQRSSYEQYF. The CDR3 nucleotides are TGTGCCAGCTCACCACTCGCTGGACAAAGGTCGTCCTACGAGCAGTACTTC.

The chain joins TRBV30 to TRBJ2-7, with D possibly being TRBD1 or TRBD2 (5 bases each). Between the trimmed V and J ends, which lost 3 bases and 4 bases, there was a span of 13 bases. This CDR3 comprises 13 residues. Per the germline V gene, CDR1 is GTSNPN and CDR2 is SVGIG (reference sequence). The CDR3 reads CAWRVYGGYEQYF. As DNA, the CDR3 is TGTGCCTGGAGGGTCTATGGGGGATACGAGCAGTACTTC.

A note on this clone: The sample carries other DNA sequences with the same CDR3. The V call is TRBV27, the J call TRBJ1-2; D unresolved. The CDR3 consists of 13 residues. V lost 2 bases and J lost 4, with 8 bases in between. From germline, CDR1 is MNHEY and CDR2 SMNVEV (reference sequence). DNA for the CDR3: TGTGCCAGCAGTTTAGGCGGAACCTATGGCTACACCTTC. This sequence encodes CASSLGGTYGYTF.

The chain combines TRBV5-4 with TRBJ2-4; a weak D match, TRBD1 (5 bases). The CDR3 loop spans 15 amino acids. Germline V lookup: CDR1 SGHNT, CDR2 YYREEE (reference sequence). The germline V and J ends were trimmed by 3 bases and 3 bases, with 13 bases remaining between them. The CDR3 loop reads CASSSGKYGKNIQYF. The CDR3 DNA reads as TGTGCCAGCAGCTCAGGGAAGTATGGCAAAAACATTCAGTACTTC.

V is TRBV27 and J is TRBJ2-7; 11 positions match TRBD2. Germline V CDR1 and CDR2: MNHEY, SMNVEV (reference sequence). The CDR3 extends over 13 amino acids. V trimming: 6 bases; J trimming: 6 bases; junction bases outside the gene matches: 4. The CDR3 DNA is TGTGCCAGCAGAACTAGCGGGGGAAGCGAGCAGTACTTC. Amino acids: CASRTSGGSEQYF.

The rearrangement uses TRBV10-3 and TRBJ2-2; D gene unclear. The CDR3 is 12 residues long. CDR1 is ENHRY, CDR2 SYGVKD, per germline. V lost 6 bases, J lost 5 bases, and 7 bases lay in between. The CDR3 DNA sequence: TGTGCCATCAGCCCTACTACCGGGGAGCTGTTTTTT. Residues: CAISPTTGELFF.

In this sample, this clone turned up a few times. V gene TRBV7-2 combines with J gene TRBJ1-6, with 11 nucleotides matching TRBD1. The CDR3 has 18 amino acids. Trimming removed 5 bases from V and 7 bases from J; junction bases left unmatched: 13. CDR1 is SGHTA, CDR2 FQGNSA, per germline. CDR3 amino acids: CASSKRTGGAVGNSPLHF. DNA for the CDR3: TGTGCCAGCAGCAAACGGACAGGGGGCGCCGTGGGAAATTCACCCCTCCACTTT.

The DNA of the CDR3 is TGCGCCAGCAGTGAATCGGGATTAGCCAAAAACATTCAGTACTTC. Its translation is CASSESGLAKNIQYF. The chain recombines TRBV10-1 with TRBJ2-4; tentatively, D is TRBD2 (5 bases). Germline V gene data show CDR1 as WNHNN and CDR2 as SYGVQD (reference sequence). The CDR3 consists of 15 residues. The V gene lost 3 bases and the J gene lost 0 bases, with 9 bases spanning the gap.

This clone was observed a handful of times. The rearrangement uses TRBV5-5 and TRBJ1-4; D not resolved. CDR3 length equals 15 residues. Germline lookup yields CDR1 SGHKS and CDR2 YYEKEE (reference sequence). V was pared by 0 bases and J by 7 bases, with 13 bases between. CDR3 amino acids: CASSLEHSVGEKLFF. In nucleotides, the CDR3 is TGTGCCAGCAGCTTGGAGCACAGTGTGGGTGAAAAACTGTTTTTT.

CDR3 loop: CAISESVRLPTDTQYF. CDR3 in DNA: TGTGCCATCAGTGAGTCAGTGAGGCTTCCCACAGATACGCAGTATTTT. The J gene is TRBJ2-3, the V gene TRBV10-3; D not resolved. The CDR3 spans 16 residues. Looked up from germline, CDR1 is ENHRY and CDR2 is SYGVKD. The V and J ends lost 0 bases and 2 bases respectively, with 12 bases between them.

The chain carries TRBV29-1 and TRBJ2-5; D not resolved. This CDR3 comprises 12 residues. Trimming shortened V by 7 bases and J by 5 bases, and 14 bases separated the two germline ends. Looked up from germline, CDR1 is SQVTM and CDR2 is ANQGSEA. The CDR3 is CSAEVSLETQYF. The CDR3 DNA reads TGCAGCGCCGAGGTCTCTCTGGAGACCCAGTACTTC.

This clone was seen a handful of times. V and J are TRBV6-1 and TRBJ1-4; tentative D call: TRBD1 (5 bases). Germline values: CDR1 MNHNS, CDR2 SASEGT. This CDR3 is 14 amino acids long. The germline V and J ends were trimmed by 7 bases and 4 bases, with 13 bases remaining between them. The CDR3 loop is CASNPQGLNEKLFF. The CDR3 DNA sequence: TGTGCCAGCAACCCCCAGGGCCTTAATGAAAAACTGTTTTTT.

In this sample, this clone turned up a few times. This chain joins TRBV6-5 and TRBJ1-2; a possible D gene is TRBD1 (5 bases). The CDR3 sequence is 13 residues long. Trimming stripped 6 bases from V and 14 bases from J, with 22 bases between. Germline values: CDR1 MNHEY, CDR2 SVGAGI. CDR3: CASSRMSGLPWTF. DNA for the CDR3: TGTGCCAGCAGCCGCATGTCGGGGCTACCCTGGACCTTC.

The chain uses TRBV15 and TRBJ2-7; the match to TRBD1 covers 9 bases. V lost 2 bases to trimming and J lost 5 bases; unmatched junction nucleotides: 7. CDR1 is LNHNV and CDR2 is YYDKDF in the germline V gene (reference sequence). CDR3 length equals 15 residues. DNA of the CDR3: TGTGCCACCAGCAGATCCAGACAGGGGGTTAACGAGCAGTACTTC. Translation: CATSRSRQGVNEQYF. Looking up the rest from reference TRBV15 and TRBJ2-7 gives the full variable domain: DAMVIQNPRYQVTQFGKPVTLSCSQTLNHNVMYWYQQKSSQAPKLLFHYYDKDFNNEADTPDNFQSRRPNTSFCFLDIRSPGLGDTAMYLCATSRSRQGVNEQYFGPGTRLTVT.

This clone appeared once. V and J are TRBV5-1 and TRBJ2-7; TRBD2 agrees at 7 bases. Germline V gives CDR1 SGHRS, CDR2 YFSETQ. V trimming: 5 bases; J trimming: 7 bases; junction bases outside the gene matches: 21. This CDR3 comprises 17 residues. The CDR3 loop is CASSLRASGLLLLEQYF. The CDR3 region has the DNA TGCGCCAGCAGTCTCCGGGCTAGCGGCCTTTTACTGCTAGAGCAGTACTTC.

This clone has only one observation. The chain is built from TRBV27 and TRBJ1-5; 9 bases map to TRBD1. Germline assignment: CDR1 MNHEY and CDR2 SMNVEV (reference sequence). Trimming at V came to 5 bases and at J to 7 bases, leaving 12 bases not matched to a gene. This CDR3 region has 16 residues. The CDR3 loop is CASSPQRGQGAQPQHF. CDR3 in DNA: TGTGCCAGCAGTCCCCAAAGGGGACAGGGTGCCCAGCCCCAGCATTTT.

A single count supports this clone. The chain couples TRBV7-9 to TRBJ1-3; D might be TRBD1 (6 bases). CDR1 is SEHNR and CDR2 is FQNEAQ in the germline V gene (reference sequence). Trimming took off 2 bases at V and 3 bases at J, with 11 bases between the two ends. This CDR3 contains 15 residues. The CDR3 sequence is CASSLLQGDGNTIYF. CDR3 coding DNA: TGTGCCAGCAGCTTATTACAGGGAGATGGAAACACCATATATTTT.

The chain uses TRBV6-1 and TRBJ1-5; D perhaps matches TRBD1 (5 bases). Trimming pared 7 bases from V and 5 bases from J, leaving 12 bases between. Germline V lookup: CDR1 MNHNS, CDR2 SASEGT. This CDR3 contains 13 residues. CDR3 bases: TGTGCCAGCACCCCCCCAGGGCATCAGCCCCAGCATTTT. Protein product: CASTPPGHQPQHF.

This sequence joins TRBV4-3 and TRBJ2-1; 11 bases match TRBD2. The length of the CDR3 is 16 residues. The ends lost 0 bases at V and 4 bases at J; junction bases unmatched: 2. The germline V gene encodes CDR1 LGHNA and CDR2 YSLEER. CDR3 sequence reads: CASSQETSGMYNEQFF. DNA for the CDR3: TGCGCCAGCAGCCAAGAGACTAGCGGGATGTACAATGAGCAGTTCTTC.

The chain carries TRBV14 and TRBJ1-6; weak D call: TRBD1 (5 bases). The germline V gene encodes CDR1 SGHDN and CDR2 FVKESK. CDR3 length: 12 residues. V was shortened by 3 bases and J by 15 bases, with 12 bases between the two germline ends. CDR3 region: CASSQGRRGLHF. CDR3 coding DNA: TGTGCCAGCAGCCAGGGACGACGCGGCCTCCACTTT.

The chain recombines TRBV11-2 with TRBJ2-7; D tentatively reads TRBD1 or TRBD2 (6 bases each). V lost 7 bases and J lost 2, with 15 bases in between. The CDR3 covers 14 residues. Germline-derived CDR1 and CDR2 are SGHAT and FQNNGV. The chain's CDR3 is CASNLGGGTYEQYF. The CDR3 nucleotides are TGTGCCAGCAACCTAGGAGGGGGAACCTACGAGCAGTACTTC.

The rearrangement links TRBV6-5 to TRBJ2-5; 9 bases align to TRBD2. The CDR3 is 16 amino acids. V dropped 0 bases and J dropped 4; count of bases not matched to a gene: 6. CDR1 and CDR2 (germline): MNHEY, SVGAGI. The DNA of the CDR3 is TGTGCCAGCAGTTACTCGAGAAGAGCGGGAGGAGAGACCCAGTACTTC. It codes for CASSYSRRAGGETQYF.

This chain's CDR3 is CASSMTGLNTEAFF. The CDR3 coding sequence is TGTGCCAGTAGTATGACAGGGTTGAACACTGAAGCTTTCTTT. The V gene is TRBV19, the J gene TRBJ1-1; 7 positions match TRBD1. The length of the CDR3 is 14 residues. In germline, CDR1 is LNHDA, CDR2 SQIVND (reference sequence). Losses at the gene ends were 3 bases for V and 0 bases for J; bases not matched to a gene: 1. The whole variable domain, remainder taken from reference TRBV19 and TRBJ1-1, is DGGITQSPKYLFRKEGQNVTLSCEQNLNHDAMYWYRQDPGQGLRLIYYSQIVNDFQKGDIAEGYSVSREKKESFPLTVTSAQKNPTAFYLCASSMTGLNTEAFFGQGTRLTVV.

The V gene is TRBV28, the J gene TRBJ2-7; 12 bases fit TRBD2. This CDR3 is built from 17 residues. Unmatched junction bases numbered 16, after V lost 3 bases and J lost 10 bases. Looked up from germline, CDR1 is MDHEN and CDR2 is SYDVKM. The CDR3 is CASSLRGSGTSGQQQYF. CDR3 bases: TGTGCCAGCAGTTTGAGAGGGTCCGGGACTAGCGGGCAACAACAGTACTTC.